The 20 T cell receptor beta chains in this list originate from one sample, sequenced in a study of T cell changes during pregnancy in multiple sclerosis. Clones were read by immunoSEQ multiplex PCR, and TCRdb kept only the in-frame ones, dropping some. The sample has more than 65,000 clones; about 93% are singletons. Here the sequenced sample was peripheral blood, taken in the first trimester of pregnancy. These receptors originate from a female donor with multiple sclerosis, enrolled in a pregnancy study.

The rearrangement joins TRBV27 to TRBJ2-1, with D perhaps TRBD1 (6 bases). The V end was cut by 2 bases, the J end by 3 bases, with 11 bases between. The CDR3 contains 15 residues. Germline CDR1 reads MNHEY; CDR2 reads SMNVEV (reference sequence). CDR3 amino acids: CASSLGRGYYNEQFF. The DNA for the CDR3 is TGTGCCAGCAGTTTAGGCAGGGGATACTACAATGAGCAGTTCTTC.

A single count supports this clone. This chain uses TRBV7-2 with TRBJ2-2; tentative D call: TRBD2 (5 bases). V was clipped by 5 bases and J by 4 bases, with 20 bases between them. Germline assignment: CDR1 SGHTA and CDR2 FQGNSA. The CDR3 extends over 17 amino acids. CDR3 bases: TGTGCCAGCAGCATCAGCGCGAGCGGAGCTAGCACCGGGGAGCTGTTTTTT. Its translation is CASSISASGASTGELFF.

The V gene is TRBV14, the J gene TRBJ2-5; no definite D call. The CDR3 covers 13 residues. Deletions cut 3 bases from V and 0 bases from J, with 5 bases between. Germline CDR1 SGHDN, CDR2 FVKESK. The CDR3 DNA reads as TGTGCCAGCAGCCAGGCCCACCAAGAGACCCAGTACTTC. Its translation is CASSQAHQETQYF.

V usage is TRBV5-1 and J usage is TRBJ1-1; a possible D gene is TRBD1 (5 bases). The ends were cut back, 0 bases at V and 0 bases at J, with 9 bases in the middle. The CDR3 consists of 15 residues. Germline values: CDR1 SGHRS, CDR2 YFSETQ. CDR3 loop: CASSLDWGMNTEAFF. The DNA of the CDR3 is TGCGCCAGCAGCTTGGATTGGGGCATGAACACTGAAGCTTTCTTT.

The chain recombines TRBV28 with TRBJ2-7; 11 bases match TRBD2. Germline CDR1 reads MDHEN; CDR2 reads SYDVKM. V gave up 3 bases and J gave up 3 bases; unmatched junction bases: 4. The CDR3 runs 15 residues. CDR3 protein: CASSLTSGKVYEQYF. The CDR3 nucleotides read TGTGCCAGCAGTTTGACTAGCGGGAAGGTCTACGAGCAGTACTTC.

The J gene is TRBJ1-5, the V gene TRBV14; D gene unclear. V was trimmed by 8 bases and J by 9 bases, leaving 5 bases between them. Germline lookup yields CDR1 SGHDN and CDR2 FVKESK. The CDR3 spans 9 residues. The CDR3 region is CASPRPQHF. In nucleotides, the CDR3 is TGTGCCAGCCCCCGGCCCCAGCATTTT.

The chain carries TRBV6-1 and TRBJ1-5, with D unresolved. CDR1 is MNHNS, CDR2 SASEGT, per germline. CDR3 length: 15 amino acids. V lost 6 bases to trimming and J lost 0 bases, with 12 bases between them. The CDR3 DNA sequence: TGTGCCAGCAGCTCCACAGATAATAGCAATCAGCCCCAGCATTTT. It specifies CASSSTDNSNQPQHF.

This chain joins TRBV6-8 and TRBJ2-7, with TRBD1 matching 7 bases. CDR1 and CDR2 from the germline V gene are MNHGY and SAAAGT. V lost 9 bases to trimming and J lost 3 bases; unmatched junction nucleotides: 17. CDR3 length: 16 amino acids. The chain's CDR3 is CARIPTGRNYYYEQYF. The CDR3 nucleotides read TGTGCCAGAATACCGACAGGGCGAAACTACTACTACGAGCAGTACTTC.

The chain uses TRBV27 and TRBJ2-4, with D hard to call. The CDR3 is 16 amino acids. V was pared by 3 bases and J by 0 bases, with 12 bases between. Looked up from germline, CDR1 is MNHEY and CDR2 is SMNVEV (reference sequence). This CDR3 reads CASSFRLSLAKNIQYF. The CDR3 DNA reads as TGTGCCAGCAGTTTCCGTCTAAGCCTAGCCAAAAACATTCAGTACTTC.

This clone was picked up one time. CDR3 sequence reads: CASSLRTDNSPLHF. The DNA of the CDR3 is TGCGCCAGCAGCCTGAGGACAGATAATTCACCCCTCCACTTT. The chain has TRBV5-1 and TRBJ1-6; D is possibly TRBD1 (6 bases). With 4 bases removed from V and 5 bases from J, the gap between germline ends came to 10 bases. Per germline, CDR1 SGHRS and CDR2 YFSETQ. The CDR3 runs to 14 residues.

The rearrangement uses TRBV27 and TRBJ1-2; D gene uncertain. The V and J ends lost 2 bases and 0 bases respectively, with 10 bases between them. The germline gives CDR1 MNHEY, CDR2 SMNVEV (reference sequence). This CDR3 has 15 residues. CDR3 residues: CASSLMGGANYGYTF. The CDR3 nucleotides read TGTGCCAGCAGTTTAATGGGCGGGGCTAACTATGGCTACACCTTC.

V gene TRBV4-2 combines with J gene TRBJ1-5; D is undetermined. Trimming removed 0 bases at V and 0 bases at J, with 21 bases between. This CDR3 spans 20 amino acids. Looked up from germline, CDR1 is LGHNA and CDR2 is YNFKEQ. Here the CDR3 DNA reads TGTGCCAGCAGCCAAGAAGGATTAGAGGGAACGGTGAATAGCAATCAGCCCCAGCATTTT. Encoded protein: CASSQEGLEGTVNSNQPQHF.

Worth noting for this clone: The sample contains more than one DNA sequence encoding this CDR3. The gene calls are TRBV6-1 and TRBJ2-3, with 10 bases fitting TRBD2. The CDR3 contains 19 residues. The V segment lost 2 bases and the J segment 6 bases; nucleotides outside the gene matches: 17. Germline-derived CDR1 and CDR2 are MNHNS and SASEGT. CDR3 nucleotides: TGTGCCAGCAGTGAATTAACGCCGGTAGCGGGAGGCTACCGGGATACGCAGTATTTT. Protein sequence: CASSELTPVAGGYRDTQYF.

This chain connects TRBV10-2 to TRBJ2-7, with D tentatively TRBD1 (6 bases). Per germline, CDR1 WSHSY and CDR2 SAAADI. V was shortened by 6 bases and J by 2 bases, with 14 bases between the two germline ends. The CDR3 length is 14 residues. The CDR3 protein is CASSVTGSAYEQYF. DNA of the CDR3: TGCGCCAGCAGCGTAACAGGGTCGGCCTACGAGCAGTACTTC.

The chain is built from TRBV15 and TRBJ2-7, with a possible D match to TRBD1 (5 bases). This CDR3 spans 15 amino acids. Trimming removed 0 bases from V and 4 bases from J, with 13 bases in between. In germline, CDR1 is LNHNV, CDR2 YYDKDF (reference sequence). CDR3 in amino acids: CATSRDRWGWYEQYF. CDR3 nucleotides: TGTGCCACCAGCAGAGATAGGTGGGGCTGGTACGAGCAGTACTTC.

V and J are TRBV19 and TRBJ1-1, with D uncertain. V dropped 0 bases and J dropped 5 bases, with 10 bases sitting between them. The CDR3 sequence is 14 residues long. From germline, CDR1 is LNHDA and CDR2 SQIVND (reference sequence). The CDR3 is CASSIDRGGTEAFF. Written as DNA, the CDR3 is TGTGCCAGTAGTATAGATAGAGGTGGGACTGAAGCTTTCTTT.

The chain links TRBV7-2 to TRBJ1-1; D is undetermined. The germline CDR1 and CDR2 sequences are SGHTA and FQGNSA. Trimming removed 5 bases at V and 6 bases at J, with 13 bases between. CDR3 size: 13 residues. The CDR3 reads CASSHGPVAEAFF. DNA of the CDR3: TGTGCCAGCAGCCACGGTCCTGTCGCTGAAGCTTTCTTT.

V usage is TRBV7-8 and J usage is TRBJ2-3; 10 bases fit TRBD2. The CDR3 loop spans 17 amino acids. Germline CDR1 and CDR2: SGHVS and FQNEAQ. J lost 5 bases, V lost 5 bases, and 13 bases had no gene match. CDR3 sequence (DNA): TGTGCCAGCAGCCCCTCAGCGCTAGCGGGAGAGGTAGATACGCAGTATTTT. This codes for CASSPSALAGEVDTQYF.

This rearrangement joins TRBV2 to TRBJ1-1; D is perhaps TRBD1 (6 bases). Germline lookup yields CDR1 SNHLY and CDR2 FYNNEI. V was pared by 8 bases and J by 2 bases, with 15 bases between. The CDR3 totals 14 residues. The CDR3 coding sequence is TGTGCCAGCGGAACGGACAGTTCCAACACTGAAGCTTTCTTT. This translates into CASGTDSSNTEAFF.

J is TRBJ2-2 and V is TRBV5-1; 11 nucleotides align to TRBD2. The junction had 6 bases not matched to a gene; V was cut back by 6 bases and J by 5 bases. In germline, CDR1 is SGHRS, CDR2 YFSETQ. This CDR3 has 15 residues. The CDR3 DNA sequence: TGCGCCAGCATGAAGTTAGCGGGAGGGACCGGGGAGCTGTTTTTT. This gives the protein CASMKLAGGTGELFF.